There are a few counts of the clone carrying this T cell receptor beta chain. Its target is unknown. CD4+CD25+CD127- Tregs, CD4+CD25- non-Tregs, CD4 and CD8 cells were sorted. The data are from a study of Tregs in tolerant kidney transplant recipients. Study results and limitations: Nucleotide sequences could not be compared across some patients' samples due to primer changes. Biological reproducibility was not directly addressed, but technical replication error appeared minimal. Donor-specific Treg expansion exceeded global Treg expansion in tolerant patients, suggesting antigen drive.

This CDR3 is built from 13 residues. The germline gives CDR1 KGHSH, CDR2 LQKENI. Between the trimmed V and J ends, which lost 4 bases and 2 bases, there was a span of 8 bases. Repertoires were generated with immunoSEQ multiplex PCR, while TCRdb's copy carries only in-frame clones and drops some. Altogether about 100,000 clones are present, 90% to 95% being singletons, with the ten largest covering 0.35% to 0.55%. The sample was CD4+ T cells from blood, taken before the transplant. The chain recombines TRBV18 with TRBJ2-5, with D possibly being TRBD1 (6 bases). The sequence derives from a human donor who received a combined kidney and bone marrow transplant. CDR3 loop: CASSRGGQETQYF. In nucleotides, the CDR3 is TGTGCCAGCTCACGAGGGGGTCAAGAGACCCAGTACTTC.